The 24 T cell receptor beta chains presented below share a single source sample, sequenced in a study of long-term antiretroviral therapy in people with HIV. A v3.0 immunoSEQ assay was performed at survey level. Clones were sequenced by immunoSEQ multiplex PCR, and TCRdb holds only the in-frame ones, with some missing. The data contain around 27,000 clones, 70% to 85% of them singletons. Here the sequenced sample was unsorted PBMCs, taken 3 years after starting antiretroviral therapy. Receptor source: a man aged 40-49 years with HIV.

The chain carries TRBV7-2 and TRBJ2-5, with a weak D call TRBD2 (6 bases). Trimming left V 5 bases short and J 4 bases short, with 11 bases between. The CDR3 contains 13 residues. Germline-derived CDR1 and CDR2 are SGHTA and FQGNSA. The CDR3 reads CASSPDGRETQYF. The CDR3 DNA follows: TGTGCCAGCAGCCCAGACGGGAGAGAGACCCAGTACTTC.

This chain links TRBV29-1 with TRBJ2-7; maybe TRBD1 (5 bases). Trimming took 7 bases from V and 0 from J, leaving 16 bases between them. The CDR3 has 14 amino acids. Germline CDR1 is SQVTM and CDR2 is ANQGSEA. In DNA, the CDR3 is TGCAGCGCTCTGGGGCTTTTAAGCTCCTACGAGCAGTACTTC. It encodes CSALGLLSSYEQYF.

This clone has only a few counts. The V call is TRBV7-2, the J call TRBJ2-7, with D tentatively TRBD2 (5 bases). This CDR3 has 14 residues. The V gene lost 5 bases and the J gene lost 2 bases, with 13 bases spanning the gap. Germline assignment: CDR1 SGHTA and CDR2 FQGNSA. The CDR3 region is CASSAGLGTYEQYF. As DNA, the CDR3 is TGTGCCAGCAGCGCCGGACTGGGGACCTACGAGCAGTACTTC.

The chain uses TRBV5-4 and TRBJ2-7; perhaps D is TRBD1 or TRBD2 (5 bases each). Trimming stripped 0 bases from V and 5 bases from J, with 12 bases between. Germline V gives CDR1 SGHNT, CDR2 YYREEE (reference sequence). The CDR3 sequence is 14 residues long. This CDR3 reads CASSLGGAVHEQYF. The CDR3 bases are TGTGCCAGCAGCTTGGGAGGGGCCGTCCACGAGCAGTACTTC.

V usage is TRBV27 and J usage is TRBJ1-5; no firm D call. Germline V gene sequence: CDR1 MNHEY, CDR2 SMNVEV (reference sequence). V was shortened by 3 bases and J by 0 bases, with 9 bases between the two germline ends. The CDR3 contains 15 residues. This CDR3 is CASSLSSYSNQPQHF. As DNA, the CDR3 is TGTGCCAGCAGTTTGTCCTCGTATAGCAATCAGCCCCAGCATTTT.

The chain joins TRBV29-1 to TRBJ2-3, with 12 bases identical to TRBD2. CDR3 size: 13 residues. The V gene's germline CDR1 is SQVTM and CDR2 ANQGSEA. The trim removed 8 bases at V and 2 bases at J, leaving 2 bases unmatched. This CDR3 reads CSTSGGLTDTQYF. The CDR3 nucleotides are TGCAGCACTAGCGGGGGGCTCACAGATACGCAGTATTTT.

Only a few counts were recorded for this clone. CDR3 nucleotides: TGCGCCAGCAGGACTGTACCACAGGGTAACACTGAAGCTTTCTTT. Translating it yields CASRTVPQGNTEAFF. The rearrangement joins TRBV5-1 to TRBJ1-1; maybe TRBD1 (6 bases). CDR1 and CDR2 from the germline V gene are SGHRS and YFSETQ. CDR3 size: 15 residues. Trimming pared 5 bases from V and 2 bases from J, leaving 16 bases between.

V usage is TRBV9 and J usage is TRBJ2-1, with TRBD1 identical over 9 bases. With V trimmed by 4 bases and J by 6 bases, 8 bases remained unmatched. Germline values: CDR1 SGDLS, CDR2 YYNGEE. This CDR3 comprises 15 residues. CDR3: CASSIRDRARNEQFF. Written as DNA, the CDR3 is TGTGCCAGCAGCATCCGGGACAGGGCGCGCAATGAGCAGTTCTTC.

V and J are TRBV7-2 and TRBJ2-7, with TRBD1 matching 7 bases. The trim removed 5 bases at V and 3 bases at J, leaving 4 bases unmatched. From germline, CDR1 is SGHTA and CDR2 FQGNSA. The CDR3 is 13 amino acids. The CDR3 spells CASSEGQIYEQYF. The CDR3, as DNA: TGTGCCAGCAGCGAGGGACAGATCTACGAGCAGTACTTC.

The J gene is TRBJ2-5, the V gene TRBV5-1; 9 bases match TRBD2. V was pared by 2 bases and J by 0 bases, with 8 bases of the junction left unmatched. The CDR3 runs 17 residues. Germline CDR1 SGHRS, CDR2 YFSETQ. CDR3: CASSLTGGGAYQETQYF. In DNA form, the CDR3 reads TGCGCCAGCAGCTTAACGGGCGGGGGGGCCTACCAAGAGACCCAGTACTTC.

The chain couples TRBV6-5 to TRBJ2-3; 8 bases match TRBD2. J gave up 5 bases and V 6 bases, and 7 bases lay outside the gene matches. CDR1 and CDR2 (germline): MNHEY, SVGAGI. The CDR3 is 14 residues long. CDR3 protein: CASSLAGWGDTQYF. DNA of the CDR3: TGTGCCAGCAGCCTAGCGGGCTGGGGAGATACGCAGTATTTT.

The chain links TRBV4-2 to TRBJ1-2; D remains ambiguous. This CDR3 region has 15 residues. Germline V gene lookup returns CDR1 LGHNA and CDR2 YNFKEQ. V gave up 1 base and J gave up 3 bases, with 12 bases separating them. The CDR3 region is CASSQVGAGDYGYTF. The CDR3 DNA reads TGTGCCAGCAGCCAAGTAGGAGCGGGTGACTATGGCTACACCTTC.

The genes are TRBV6-5 and TRBJ2-3; D is undetermined. CDR1 is MNHEY, CDR2 SVGAGI, per germline. The CDR3 spans 15 residues. Trimming shortened V by 3 bases and J by 5 bases, and 15 bases separated the two germline ends. CDR3: CASSYSLGLGDTQYF. CDR3 DNA: TGTGCCAGCAGTTATTCGTTGGGGTTGGGAGATACGCAGTATTTT.

CDR3 sequence: CASSPDGTGAGPRTDTQYF. The CDR3 DNA is TGTGCCAGCAGCCCAGACGGGACAGGGGCAGGGCCTCGCACAGATACGCAGTATTTT. The genes are TRBV7-2 and TRBJ2-3; 10 positions agree with TRBD1. Germline V gene sequence: CDR1 SGHTA, CDR2 FQGNSA. CDR3 size: 19 residues. V lost 5 bases to trimming and J lost 1 base; unmatched junction nucleotides: 15.

V gene TRBV6-1 combines with J gene TRBJ1-3; 7 nucleotides line up with TRBD1. The CDR3 totals 14 residues. From germline, CDR1 is MNHNS and CDR2 SASEGT. After removal of 6 bases from V and 3 bases from J, the junction contained 5 bases not matched to a gene. CDR3 in DNA: TGTGCCAGCAGCCTAACAGGGGTTGGAAACACCATATATTTT. Its protein is CASSLTGVGNTIYF.

V is TRBV29-1 and J is TRBJ1-2; a possible D gene is TRBD1 (6 bases). Germline V lookup: CDR1 SQVTM, CDR2 ANQGSEA. There are 16 residues in the CDR3. V was cut by 4 bases and J by 1 base, with 19 bases left in between. In nucleotides, the CDR3 is TGCAGCGTTGTCTCTCAACAGGGTTCCCTTAACTATGGCTACACCTTC. The encoded protein is CSVVSQQGSLNYGYTF. Drawing the rest from reference TRBV29-1 and TRBJ1-2, the complete variable domain is SAVISQKPSRDICQRGTSLTIQCQVDSQVTMMFWYRQQPGQSLTLIATANQGSEATYESGFVIDKFPISRPNLTFSTLTVSNMSPEDSSIYLCSVVSQQGSLNYGYTFGSGTRLTVV.

This rearrangement joins TRBV11-2 to TRBJ1-2; D is perhaps TRBD1 (5 bases). CDR3 length: 15 residues. V was shortened by 1 base and J by 2 bases, with 11 bases between the two germline ends. The germline V gene encodes CDR1 SGHAT and CDR2 FQNNGV. The CDR3 spells CASSLVPAGNYGYTF. CDR3 DNA: TGTGCCAGCAGCTTAGTCCCAGCAGGGAACTATGGCTACACCTTC.

The chain employs TRBV10-1 and TRBJ2-2, with D hard to call. The CDR3 extends over 14 amino acids. Trimming left V 0 bases short and J 6 bases short, with 8 bases between. CDR1 and CDR2 from the germline V gene are WNHNN and SYGVQD (reference sequence). As DNA, the CDR3 is TGCGCCAGCAGTGAGTCGAGTTTGGCCGGGGAGCTGTTTTTT. Translation gives CASSESSLAGELFF.

J is TRBJ2-3 and V is TRBV5-1; 11 positions match TRBD2. Germline assignment: CDR1 SGHRS and CDR2 YFSETQ. The CDR3 sequence is 16 residues long. The junction had 7 bases not matched to a gene; V was cut back by 4 bases and J by 3 bases. Here the CDR3 DNA reads TGCGCCAGCAGCCTAGAACTAGCGGGAGAGACAGATACGCAGTATTTT. Amino acids: CASSLELAGETDTQYF.

The gene calls are TRBV5-1 and TRBJ1-2; D gene unclear. CDR3 length: 14 amino acids. Per germline, CDR1 SGHRS and CDR2 YFSETQ. V gave up 3 bases and J gave up 0 bases, with 9 bases separating them. In DNA, the CDR3 is TGCGCCAGCAGCTCGACTACCGCTAACTATGGCTACACCTTC. The encoded protein is CASSSTTANYGYTF. The variable domain in full, with the rest retrieved from reference TRBV5-1 and TRBJ1-2, is KAGVTQTPRYLIKTRGQQVTLSCSPISGHRSVSWYQQTPGQGLQFLFEYFSETQRNKGNFPGRFSGRQFSNSRSEMNVSTLELGDSALYLCASSSTTANYGYTFGSGTRLTVV.

The genes are TRBV10-2 and TRBJ2-3; no firm D call. Germline loops: CDR1 WSHSY, CDR2 SAAADI. The CDR3 covers 13 residues. Trimming pared 6 bases from V and 1 base from J, leaving 8 bases between. The CDR3 reads CASRDPRTDTQYF. CDR3 DNA sequence: TGCGCCAGCAGGGACCCCCGCACAGATACGCAGTATTTT.

The chain combines TRBV7-6 with TRBJ1-2, with D possibly being TRBD1 (5 bases). V was clipped by 3 bases and J by 2 bases, with 13 bases between them. Per the germline V gene, CDR1 is SGHVS and CDR2 is FNYEAQ. The CDR3 length is 15 residues. This CDR3 reads CASSLGSGGNYGYTF. CDR3 coding DNA: TGTGCCAGCAGCTTGGGGTCGGGGGGGAACTATGGCTACACCTTC.

This chain joins TRBV19 and TRBJ2-1; perhaps TRBD2 as D (6 bases). The length of the CDR3 is 15 residues. Germline V gene lookup returns CDR1 LNHDA and CDR2 SQIVND (reference sequence). Trimming took 5 bases from V and 0 from J, leaving 11 bases between them. The CDR3 nucleotides read TGTGCCAGTAGTGCCGGGACTCTCTCCTACAATGAGCAGTTCTTC. It encodes CASSAGTLSYNEQFF.

The chain is built from TRBV5-4 and TRBJ2-7; D ambiguous. Germline V gives CDR1 SGHNT, CDR2 YYREEE (reference sequence). V was trimmed by 0 bases and J by 11 bases, leaving 12 bases between them. The CDR3 runs to 12 residues. The CDR3 here is CASSLGAVEKYF. The CDR3 DNA sequence: TGTGCCAGCAGCTTGGGGGCCGTGGAGAAGTACTTC.